The T cell receptor (beta chain) described here comes from a study of blood T cell repertoires in COVID-19. The data were produced by immunoSEQ multiplex PCR, yet TCRdb's version contains in-frame clones alone and is incomplete. The sample has fewer than 110,000 clones; around 87% are singletons. After removal of 5 bases from V and 7 bases from J, the junction contained 10 bases not matched to a gene. The CDR3 length is 15 residues. In germline, CDR1 is SGHTA, CDR2 FQGTGA. The V and J genes are TRBV7-3 and TRBJ2-2, with 7 bases that match TRBD1. Sequencing input: peripheral blood. This clonotype was obtained from a woman in her 30s with acute or convalescent COVID-19. The CDR3, as DNA: TGTGCCAGCAGCCCAAATAGGGGGCATGGCGGGGAGCTGTTTTTT. Translating it yields CASSPNRGHGGELFF. Variable domain in full (rest from reference TRBV7-3 and TRBJ2-2): GAGVSQTPSNKVTEKGKYVELRCDPISGHTALYWYRQSLGQGPEFLIYFQGTGAADDSGLPNDRFFAVRPEGSVSTLKIQRTERGDSAVYLCASSPNRGHGGELFFGEGSRLTVL.